Detailed here is one T cell receptor (beta chain). Its antigen is not identified. This sample is drawn from a study of cytomegalovirus exposure and HLA in healthy donors. General study points: There were a few CMV-associated chains whose specificity for CMV antigens was confirmed in vitro. Cytomegalovirus association was listed for roughly 160 TCR beta chains. For most subjects, TCR beta sequences were reported to predict HLA-A and HLA-B alleles with accuracy.

The PCR ran on 60 Vbeta and 13 Jbeta primers. In the source study's methods: Unique TCR beta chains totaled some 78 million in a later count, with approximately 11 million of them shared. Generated by immunoSEQ multiplex PCR, the TCRdb table keeps only in-frame clones and is missing some. The DNA gave D and trimming, while V, J and clone size come from that table. The table lists 200,000 to 250,000 clones, roughly 70% of them singletons. Germline assignment: CDR1 SEHNR and CDR2 FQNEAQ (reference sequence). CDR3 length equals 15 residues. J lost 5 bases, V lost 5 bases, and 7 bases had no gene match. This clonotype was obtained from a woman under 40 in good health and CMV-seronegative. The sample consisted of PBMCs. The chain combines TRBV7-9 with TRBJ2-5; 11 positions agree with TRBD2. Here the CDR3 reads CASSVPGLAAETQYF. CDR3 sequence (DNA): TGTGCCAGCAGCGTACCGGGACTAGCGGCGGAGACCCAGTACTTC.